The rows below give T cell receptor beta chains drawn from one sample of a study of vaccination effects on CD4 cells after COVID-19. The method was immunoSEQ multiplex PCR; TCRdb's version includes in-frame clones alone and lacks a portion of them. The table records 25,000 to 35,000 clones, around 75% of them present only once. Their recognized antigens are unknown. The specimen was CD4+ T cells from PBMCs cultured with SARS-CoV-2 spike peptides, collected after COVID-19 vaccination. The receptors shown here come from a human donor who received a COVID-19 vaccine. Some clones in this sample may be carry-over from other donors' samples. Each CDR3 is given with its conserved first and last residue. Each record gives: clone size, V gene, J gene, D gene, CDR3 DNA, CDR3 protein. D genes are given only for firm matches. Expanded clones are given a class, and other clones once, few, many or no size at all.

NA	TRBV7-3	TRBJ1-5	NA	TGTGCCAGCAGCCTGGACGGGAGCAATCAGCCCCAGCATTTT	CASSLDGSNQPQHF
NA	TRBV18	TRBJ2-3	TRBD1	TGTGCCAGCTCACCAAGGACAGGGAGGAAAGATACGCAGTATTTT	CASSPRTGRKDTQYF
NA	TRBV6-6	TRBJ1-2	NA	TGTGCCAGCAGTTTCACCAGTGGTACCTATGGCTACACCTTC	CASSFTSGTYGYTF
NA	TRBV6-5	TRBJ2-3	NA	TGTGCCAGCCGTCGGGACAAAAGCACAGATACGCAGTATTTT	CASRRDKSTDTQYF
NA	TRBV7-9	TRBJ2-5	NA	TGTGCCAGCAGCTCATCGGACAGTATCGAGACCCAGTACTTC	CASSSSDSIETQYF
once	TRBV9	TRBJ2-5	TRBD2	TGTGCCAGCAGCCTAAGGCTAGCGGGGGGGCACGAGACCCAGTACTTC	CASSLRLAGGHETQYF
NA	TRBV29-1	TRBJ2-3	NA	TGCAGCGTCTTTACTAGTTTCGGGACAGATACGCAGTATTTT	CSVFTSFGTDTQYF
NA	TRBV7-3	TRBJ2-1	NA	TGTGCCAGCAGGTGGGCCTTGGGCCATGAGCAGTTCTTC	CASRWALGHEQFF
NA	TRBV6-5	TRBJ1-5	NA	TGTGCCAGCTCCCCTAGTAGCAATCAGCCCCAGCATTTT	CASSPSSNQPQHF
NA	TRBV5-8	TRBJ2-2	TRBD2	TGTGCCAGCACTCCTCCGCTAGCGGGGGGAACGAACACCGGGGAGCTGTTTTTT	CASTPPLAGGTNTGELFF
NA	TRBV19	TRBJ2-3	NA	TGTGCCAGTAGTATCTCCAGGGGCACAGATACGCAGTATTTT	CASSISRGTDTQYF
NA	TRBV5-1	TRBJ1-1	NA	TGCGCCAGCAGCTTGAGGGTTGGTGAAGCTTTCTTT	CASSLRVGEAFF
NA	TRBV9	TRBJ2-3	TRBD2	TGTGCCAGCAGCGTAGTCGGGGGGAGCACAGATACGCAGTATTTT	CASSVVGGSTDTQYF